The source of this TCR beta chain is a study of cytomegalovirus exposure and HLA in healthy donors. Study-level results: In a later analysis, an Asian-associated ancestry cluster reportedly showed fewer N-insertions than the approximately 640-donor mean. Prior analysis indicated that the majority of TCR beta V segments exhibited productivity approximately 87% or approximately 30% of the time.

Concerning this clone itself: Antigen unknown.

Primers for the PCR totalled 60 Vbeta and 13 Jbeta. Original analysis: A follow-up analysis tallied tens of millions of unique TCR beta chains, about 10 million shared. Clones were sequenced by immunoSEQ multiplex PCR, and TCRdb holds only the in-frame ones, with some missing. V and J calls and clone size are copied from that table; D and trimming were computed from the DNA. The sample has around 99,000 clones; about 80% are singletons. Trimming took 4 bases from V and 4 from J, leaving 16 bases between them. This CDR3 has 15 residues. The germline V gene has CDR1 MDHEN and CDR2 SYDVKM. The chain has TRBV28 and TRBJ1-2; D is possibly TRBD1 (5 bases). Sequencing was carried out using PBMCs. This TCR came from a man aged 40-50 years in good health and CMV-seronegative. This chain's CDR3 is CASSSTRGYAYGYTF. The CDR3 nucleotides read TGTGCCAGCAGTTCGACAAGGGGTTACGCCTATGGCTACACCTTC.